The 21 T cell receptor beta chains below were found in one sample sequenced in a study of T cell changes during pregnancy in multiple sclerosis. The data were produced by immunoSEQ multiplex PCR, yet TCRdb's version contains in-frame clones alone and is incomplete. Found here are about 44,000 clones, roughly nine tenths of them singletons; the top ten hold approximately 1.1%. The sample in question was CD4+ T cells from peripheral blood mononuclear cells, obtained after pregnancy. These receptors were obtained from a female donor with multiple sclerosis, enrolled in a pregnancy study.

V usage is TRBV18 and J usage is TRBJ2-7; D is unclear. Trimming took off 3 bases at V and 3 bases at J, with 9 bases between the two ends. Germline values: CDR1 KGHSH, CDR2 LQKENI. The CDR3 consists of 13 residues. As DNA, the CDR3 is TGTGCCAGCTCACCCCACCCTAGCTACGAGCAGTACTTC. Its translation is CASSPHPSYEQYF.

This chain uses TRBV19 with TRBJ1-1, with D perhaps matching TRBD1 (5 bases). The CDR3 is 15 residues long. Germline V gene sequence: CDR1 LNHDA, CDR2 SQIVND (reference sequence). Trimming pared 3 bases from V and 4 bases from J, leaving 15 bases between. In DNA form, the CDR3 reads TGTGCCAGTAGTATCCAGGGCGCTTTACGCACTGAAGCTTTCTTT. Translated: CASSIQGALRTEAFF.

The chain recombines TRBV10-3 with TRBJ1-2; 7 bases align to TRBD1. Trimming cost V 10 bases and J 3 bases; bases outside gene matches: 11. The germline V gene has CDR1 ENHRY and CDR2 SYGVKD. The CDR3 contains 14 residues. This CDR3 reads CATATYGQDYGYTF. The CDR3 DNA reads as TGTGCCACCGCCACTTACGGACAGGACTATGGCTACACCTTC.

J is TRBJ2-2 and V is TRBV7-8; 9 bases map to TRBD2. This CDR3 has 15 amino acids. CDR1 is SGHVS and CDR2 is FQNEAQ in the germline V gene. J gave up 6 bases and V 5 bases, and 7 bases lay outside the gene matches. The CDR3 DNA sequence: TGTGCCAGCAGCACTGATCTAGCGGGACCCGGGGAGCTGTTTTTT. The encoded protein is CASSTDLAGPGELFF.

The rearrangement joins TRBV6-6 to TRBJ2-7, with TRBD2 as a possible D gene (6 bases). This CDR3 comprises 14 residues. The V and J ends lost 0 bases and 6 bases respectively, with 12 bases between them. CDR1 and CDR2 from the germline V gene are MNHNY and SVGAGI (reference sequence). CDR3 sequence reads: CASSYSSGVVEQYF. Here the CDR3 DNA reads TGTGCCAGCAGTTACTCGTCGGGAGTGGTCGAGCAGTACTTC.

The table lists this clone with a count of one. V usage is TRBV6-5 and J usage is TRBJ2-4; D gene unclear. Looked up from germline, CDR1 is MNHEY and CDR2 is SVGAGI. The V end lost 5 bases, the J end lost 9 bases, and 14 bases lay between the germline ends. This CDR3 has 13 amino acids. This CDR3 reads CASSPGPVSIQYF. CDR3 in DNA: TGTGCCAGCAGTCCGGGTCCTGTATCCATTCAGTACTTC.

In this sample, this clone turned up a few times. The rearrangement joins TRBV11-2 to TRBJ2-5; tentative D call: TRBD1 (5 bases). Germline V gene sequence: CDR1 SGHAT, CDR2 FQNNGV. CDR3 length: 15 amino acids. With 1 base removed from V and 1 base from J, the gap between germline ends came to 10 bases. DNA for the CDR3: TGTGCCAGCAGCTTAGGACAGAAGGTCCAAGAGACCCAGTACTTC. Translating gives CASSLGQKVQETQYF.

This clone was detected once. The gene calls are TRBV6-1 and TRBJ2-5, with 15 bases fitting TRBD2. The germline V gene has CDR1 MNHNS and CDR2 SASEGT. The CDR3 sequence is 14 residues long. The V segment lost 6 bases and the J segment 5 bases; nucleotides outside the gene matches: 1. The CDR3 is CASRGTSGRETQYF. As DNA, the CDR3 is TGTGCCAGCAGAGGGACTAGCGGGAGGGAGACCCAGTACTTC.

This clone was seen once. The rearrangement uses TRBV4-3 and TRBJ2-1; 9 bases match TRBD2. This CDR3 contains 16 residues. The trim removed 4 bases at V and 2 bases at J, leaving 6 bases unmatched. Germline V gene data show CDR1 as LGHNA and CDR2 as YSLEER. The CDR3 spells CASSPSSGNPYNEQFF. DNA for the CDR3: TGCGCCAGCAGCCCATCTAGCGGGAACCCCTACAATGAGCAGTTCTTC.

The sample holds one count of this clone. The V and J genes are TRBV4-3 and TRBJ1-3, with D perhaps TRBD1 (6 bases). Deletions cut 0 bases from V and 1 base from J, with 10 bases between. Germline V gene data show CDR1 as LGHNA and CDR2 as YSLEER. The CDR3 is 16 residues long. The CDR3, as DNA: TGCGCCAGCAGCCAAGAAGGGGGAAGATCTGGAAACACCATATATTTT. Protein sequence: CASSQEGGRSGNTIYF.

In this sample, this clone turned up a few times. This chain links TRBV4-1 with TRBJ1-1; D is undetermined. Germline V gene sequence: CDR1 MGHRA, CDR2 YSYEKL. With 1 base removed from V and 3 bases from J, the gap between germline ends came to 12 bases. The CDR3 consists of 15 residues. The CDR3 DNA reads TGCGCCAGCAGCCAAGCGCGGTTGAGGGACACTGAAGCTTTCTTT. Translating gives CASSQARLRDTEAFF.

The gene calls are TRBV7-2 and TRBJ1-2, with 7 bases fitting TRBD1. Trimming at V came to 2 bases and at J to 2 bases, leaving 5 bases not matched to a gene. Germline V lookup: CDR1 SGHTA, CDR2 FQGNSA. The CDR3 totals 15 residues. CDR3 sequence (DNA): TGTGCCAGCAGCTTACTTGGGACAGAAAACTATGGCTACACCTTC. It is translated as CASSLLGTENYGYTF.

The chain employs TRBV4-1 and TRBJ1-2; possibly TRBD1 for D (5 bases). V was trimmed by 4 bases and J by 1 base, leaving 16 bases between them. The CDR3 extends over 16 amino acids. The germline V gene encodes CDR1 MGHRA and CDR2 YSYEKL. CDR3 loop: CASSPSGGSGNYGYTF. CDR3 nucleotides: TGCGCCAGCAGCCCCTCCGGGGGATCGGGTAACTATGGCTACACCTTC.

The CDR3 here is CTNSGGLEGYEQYF. The CDR3 DNA reads as TGCACCAACTCCGGAGGCCTCGAGGGCTACGAGCAGTACTTC. The chain is built from TRBV1 and TRBJ2-7; the D call of TRBD2 is as the table states it, not checked on the DNA. TRBV1 is termed a pseudogene. This CDR3 has 14 amino acids.

As DNA, the CDR3 is TGTGCCAGCAGATCACTAGCGGGGGAGTACGAGCAGTACTTC. It translates to CASRSLAGEYEQYF. The rearrangement uses TRBV11-2 and TRBJ2-7, with 11 bases fitting TRBD2. The trim removed 6 bases at V and 4 bases at J, leaving 5 bases unmatched. The CDR3 runs to 14 residues. CDR1 SGHAT and CDR2 FQNNGV come from the germline V gene.

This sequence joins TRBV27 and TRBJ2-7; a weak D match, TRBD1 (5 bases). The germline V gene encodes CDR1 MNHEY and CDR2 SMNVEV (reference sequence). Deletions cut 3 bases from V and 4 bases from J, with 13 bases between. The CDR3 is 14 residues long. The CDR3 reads CASSFRSQGYEQYF. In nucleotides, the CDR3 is TGTGCCAGCAGTTTTCGGTCCCAGGGTTACGAGCAGTACTTC.

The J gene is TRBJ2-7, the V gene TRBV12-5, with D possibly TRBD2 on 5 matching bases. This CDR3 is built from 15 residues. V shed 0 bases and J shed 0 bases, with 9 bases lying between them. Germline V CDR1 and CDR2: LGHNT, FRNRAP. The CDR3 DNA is TGTGCTAGTGGTTTGGTAATAGCGCGCTCCTACGAGCAGTACTTC. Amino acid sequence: CASGLVIARSYEQYF.

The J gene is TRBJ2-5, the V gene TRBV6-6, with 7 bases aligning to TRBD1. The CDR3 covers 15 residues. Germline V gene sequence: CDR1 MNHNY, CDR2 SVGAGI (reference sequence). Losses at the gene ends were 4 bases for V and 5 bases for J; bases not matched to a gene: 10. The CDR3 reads CASSSLRTGGETQYF. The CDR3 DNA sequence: TGTGCCAGCAGTTCCCTCCGGACAGGCGGGGAGACCCAGTACTTC.

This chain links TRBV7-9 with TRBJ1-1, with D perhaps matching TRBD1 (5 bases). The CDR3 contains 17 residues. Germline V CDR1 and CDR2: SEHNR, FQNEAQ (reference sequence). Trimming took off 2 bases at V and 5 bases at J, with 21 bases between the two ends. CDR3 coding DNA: TGTGCCAGCAGCTTACGGTCGATGGGGGAGGGTCGGACTGAAGCTTTCTTT. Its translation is CASSLRSMGEGRTEAFF.

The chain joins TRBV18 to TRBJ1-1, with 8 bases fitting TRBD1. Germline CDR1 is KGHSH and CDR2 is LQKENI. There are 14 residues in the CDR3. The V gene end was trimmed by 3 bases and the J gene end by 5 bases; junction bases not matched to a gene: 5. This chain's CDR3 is CASSPENRGTEAFF. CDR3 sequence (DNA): TGTGCCAGCTCACCGGAGAACAGGGGGACTGAAGCTTTCTTT.

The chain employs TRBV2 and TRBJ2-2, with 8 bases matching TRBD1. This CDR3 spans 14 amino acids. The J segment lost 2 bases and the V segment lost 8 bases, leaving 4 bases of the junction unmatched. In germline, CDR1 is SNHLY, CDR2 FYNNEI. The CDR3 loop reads CASLGQANTGELFF. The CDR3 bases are TGTGCCAGCTTGGGACAGGCTAACACCGGGGAGCTGTTTTTT.